This T cell receptor (beta chain) is from a study of regulatory T cells in long-lasting Graves disease. Study-wide background: Persistent Graves' disease required over 5 years of antithyroid drugs and positive TSH receptor antibodies.

This CDR3 has 15 amino acids. V shed 5 bases and J 7 bases; nucleotides not matched to a gene: 9. Germline V gene lookup returns CDR1 MDHEN and CDR2 SYDVKM. This clonotype occurred a few times. As yet, its antigen is unknown. Assembly of TCR beta libraries relied on iRepertoire HTBI primers together with Arm-PCR of CDR3 regions. In the authors' methods: The study identified 60 to 65 TRBV and 13 to 15 TRBJ segments across samples. Using its own MiXCR run on the multiplex PCR reads, TCRdb lists one record per CDR3 protein. These V and J calls derive from TCRdb rather than the authors' analysis. This sample has some 280,000 distinct CDR3 sequences, with around a fifth found just once. Described time point: persistent/refractory GD, antithyroid drugs over 5 years with positive TRAb. Generation of the TCR library employed RNA extracted from PBMCs. The patients were drawn from one endocrinology department in Xi'an, China.

General observations from the study: Persistent cases favored TRBV28, TRBJ1-2 and TRBJ2-5.

The TCR comes from a female donor with Graves disease. V gene TRBV28 combines with J gene TRBJ2-2; 8 positions match TRBD2. The starting material was peripheral blood mononuclear cells (PBMCs), obtained when the disease was refractory, from a patient treated with antithyroid drugs. This CDR3 is CASSLHTSGGGELFF. The CDR3 bases are TGTGCCAGCAGTCTTCATACTAGCGGAGGCGGGGAGCTGTTTTTT.